These 32 T cell receptor beta chains were sequenced from one sample in a study of vaccination effects on CD4 cells after COVID-19. Their specific antigens are unknown. Using immunoSEQ multiplex PCR, the repertoire was profiled, and TCRdb retains in-frame clones only, with some absent. In the table there are around 25,000 clones, 77% of which are singletons. Expansion with viral peptide pools was applied to antigen-specific CD4+ T cells by the ViraFEST assay prior to sequencing. Following an approximately 11-day culture, CD4+ T cells were purified. Convalescent patients had PCR-confirmed SARS-CoV-2 infection between March and December 2020. The sequences come from CD4+ T cells from PBMCs cultured with HCoV-NL63 spike peptides, collected before COVID-19 vaccination. These receptors originate from a human donor who had a prior SARS-CoV-2 infection.

The J gene is TRBJ1-5, the V gene TRBV20-1, with D possibly TRBD1 on 6 matching bases. Trimming took off 3 bases at V and 9 bases at J, with 15 bases between the two ends. The CDR3 covers 13 residues. Germline V gene data show CDR1 as DFQATT and CDR2 as SNEGSKA (reference sequence). The CDR3 region has the DNA TGCAGTGCTAGTTTACAGGGTGGGGGGCCCCAGCATTTT. Its protein is CSASLQGGGPQHF.

V gene TRBV7-2 combines with J gene TRBJ1-3; D unresolved. The V and J ends lost 5 bases and 0 bases respectively, with 14 bases between them. Germline loops: CDR1 SGHTA, CDR2 FQGNSA. The CDR3 sequence is 16 residues long. The CDR3 sequence: CASSRNPPYSGNTIYF. The CDR3 nucleotides are TGTGCCAGCAGCCGTAATCCTCCTTACTCTGGAAACACCATATATTTT. Looking up the rest from reference TRBV7-2 and TRBJ1-3 gives the full variable domain: GAGVSQSPSNKVTEKGKDVELRCDPISGHTALYWYRQSLGQGLEFLIYFQGNSAPDKSGLPSDRFSAERTGGSVSTLTIQRTQQEDSAVYLCASSRNPPYSGNTIYFGEGSWLTVV.

The rearrangement uses TRBV2 and TRBJ1-4; 8 nucleotides line up with TRBD1. The germline V gene has CDR1 SNHLY and CDR2 FYNNEI. The CDR3 runs 14 residues. The V gene end was trimmed by 3 bases and the J gene end by 7 bases; junction bases not matched to a gene: 4. The CDR3: CASSEDREGEKLFF. In DNA form, the CDR3 reads TGTGCCAGCAGTGAGGACAGGGAAGGTGAAAAACTGTTTTTT.

The chain carries TRBV7-9 and TRBJ2-7; 7 positions agree with TRBD1. With V trimmed by 3 bases and J by 4 bases, 3 bases remained unmatched. The CDR3 consists of 13 residues. Germline loops: CDR1 SEHNR, CDR2 FQNEAQ (reference sequence). This CDR3 is CASSFRQGYEQYF. In DNA, the CDR3 is TGTGCCAGCAGCTTCCGACAGGGTTACGAGCAGTACTTC.

V is TRBV18 and J is TRBJ2-1; 7 nucleotides match TRBD2. Germline CDR1 KGHSH, CDR2 LQKENI. CDR3 length: 13 residues. Losses at the gene ends were 2 bases for V and 9 bases for J; bases not matched to a gene: 4. The CDR3 here is CASSPIGLGEQFF. The CDR3 coding sequence is TGTGCCAGCTCACCAATCGGACTAGGTGAGCAGTTCTTC.

This chain links TRBV9 with TRBJ2-5, with 13 bases aligning to TRBD2. The trim removed 6 bases at V and 3 bases at J, leaving 5 bases unmatched. This CDR3 has 15 residues. Germline V lookup: CDR1 SGDLS, CDR2 YYNGEE. CDR3 nucleotide sequence: TGTGCCAGCACCTACGGACTAGCGGGGGAAGAGACCCAGTACTTC. Amino acid sequence: CASTYGLAGEETQYF. Full variable domain (remainder filled in from reference TRBV9 and TRBJ2-5): DSGVTQTPKHLITATGQRVTLRCSPRSGDLSVYWYQQSLDQGLQFLIQYYNGEERAKGNILERFSAQQFPDLHSELNLSSLELGDSALYFCASTYGLAGEETQYFGPGTRLLVL.

This clone has a handful of counts. The chain uses TRBV4-2 and TRBJ1-2; D is possibly TRBD1 (5 bases). V dropped 1 base and J dropped 7 bases, with 13 bases sitting between them. CDR3 length: 14 amino acids. From germline, CDR1 is LGHNA and CDR2 YNFKEQ. As DNA, the CDR3 is TGTGCCAGCAGCCAAGCAGGTGGGGCGGGTGGCTACACCTTC. Protein sequence: CASSQAGGAGGYTF.

This chain joins TRBV9 and TRBJ1-4; no clear D gene. Germline assignment: CDR1 SGDLS and CDR2 YYNGEE. The CDR3 runs to 12 residues. Trimming shortened V by 4 bases and J by 7 bases, and 8 bases separated the two germline ends. In DNA form, the CDR3 reads TGTGCCAGCAGCCTCACTGGTGAAAAACTGTTTTTT. Translation gives CASSLTGEKLFF. Drawing the rest from reference TRBV9 and TRBJ1-4, the complete variable domain is DSGVTQTPKHLITATGQRVTLRCSPRSGDLSVYWYQQSLDQGLQFLIQYYNGEERAKGNILERFSAQQFPDLHSELNLSSLELGDSALYFCASSLTGEKLFFGSGTQLSVL.

Regarding this clone: Other DNA sequences within the sample encode an identical CDR3. The chain links TRBV5-1 to TRBJ2-5; D is undetermined. Per the germline V gene, CDR1 is SGHRS and CDR2 is YFSETQ. Trimming shortened V by 0 bases and J by 1 base, and 4 bases separated the two germline ends. This CDR3 region has 13 residues. The CDR3 bases are TGCGCCAGCAGCTTGGGAATCCAAGAGACCCAGTACTTC. Amino acids: CASSLGIQETQYF.

V and J are TRBV2 and TRBJ2-3; D is unresolved. This CDR3 spans 14 amino acids. V gave up 4 bases and J gave up 0 bases, with 8 bases separating them. Germline-derived CDR1 and CDR2 are SNHLY and FYNNEI. In DNA, the CDR3 is TGTGCCAGCAGTGGACCAAGTAGCACAGATACGCAGTATTTT. Its protein product is CASSGPSSTDTQYF.

This clone was observed a handful of times. The CDR3 here is CASSSGDGGSPLHF. CDR3 DNA sequence: TGTGCCAGCAGCTCCGGGGACGGGGGTTCACCCCTCCACTTT. V gene TRBV3-1 (or the pseudogene TRBV3-2) combines with J gene TRBJ1-6, with a possible D match to TRBD1 (5 bases). Germline-derived CDR1 and CDR2 are LGHDT and YNNKEL (reference sequence). The length of the CDR3 is 14 residues. V lost 5 bases to trimming and J lost 9 bases, with 14 bases between them.

CDR3 sequence: CASSHRRTAYEQYF. DNA for the CDR3: TGTGCCAGCAGTCATCGCCGGACAGCCTACGAGCAGTACTTC. This chain connects TRBV6-4 to TRBJ2-7, with D possibly being TRBD1 (6 bases). Looked up from germline, CDR1 is MRHNA and CDR2 is SNTAGT. This CDR3 region has 14 residues. Trimming removed 5 bases at V and 2 bases at J, with 13 bases between.

The rearrangement uses TRBV6-1 and TRBJ1-2; D is uncertain. With 2 bases removed from V and 1 base from J, the gap between germline ends came to 11 bases. Germline V CDR1 and CDR2: MNHNS, SASEGT. The CDR3 covers 15 residues. CDR3 region: CASSERGDFNYGYTF. The CDR3 DNA reads as TGTGCCAGCAGTGAACGGGGAGACTTTAACTATGGCTACACCTTC.

This chain joins TRBV4-1 and TRBJ2-3; 12 positions agree with TRBD2. Germline loops: CDR1 MGHRA, CDR2 YSYEKL. The junction had 1 base not matched to a gene; V was cut back by 0 bases and J by 6 bases. The CDR3 totals 15 residues. CDR3: CASSQDGTSGDTQYF. CDR3 coding DNA: TGCGCCAGCAGCCAAGATGGGACTAGCGGGGATACGCAGTATTTT.

This clone appeared a few times. CDR3 region: CASSQSGQGSTEAFF. The CDR3, as DNA: TGCGCCAGCAGCCAATCGGGACAGGGGAGCACTGAAGCTTTCTTT. The genes are TRBV4-1 and TRBJ1-1; TRBD1 matches at 10 bases. Losses at the gene ends were 2 bases for V and 4 bases for J; bases not matched to a gene: 4. Germline CDR1 MGHRA, CDR2 YSYEKL. This CDR3 is 15 amino acids long.

V is TRBV11-3 and J is TRBJ2-1, with 9 positions matching TRBD2. Germline V CDR1 and CDR2: SGHNT, YENEEA. The CDR3 has 16 residues. V trimming: 5 bases; J trimming: 7 bases; junction bases outside the gene matches: 12. CDR3 sequence (DNA): TGTGCCAGCAGCCCGATTGGTGTGGGACTAGCAAATGAGCAGTTCTTC. Amino acid sequence: CASSPIGVGLANEQFF.

This clone was seen a few times. The rearrangement joins TRBV3-1 (or the pseudogene TRBV3-2) to TRBJ2-2, with 7 bases fitting TRBD2. V gave up 6 bases and J gave up 6 bases; unmatched junction bases: 7. Germline CDR1 is LGHDT and CDR2 is YNNKEL (reference sequence). This CDR3 contains 14 residues. This chain's CDR3 is CASRTLAGAGELFF. Written as DNA, the CDR3 is TGTGCCAGCAGAACCCTGGCGGGGGCCGGGGAGCTGTTTTTT.

The genes are TRBV4-1 and TRBJ2-1; D may be TRBD2 (6 bases). From germline, CDR1 is MGHRA and CDR2 YSYEKL. The length of the CDR3 is 19 residues. The V gene lost 1 base and the J gene lost 2 bases, with 21 bases spanning the gap. This CDR3 is CASSQGPLAGRDAYNEQFF. The DNA of the CDR3 is TGCGCCAGCAGCCAAGGCCCCTTAGCCGGGAGAGACGCCTACAATGAGCAGTTCTTC.

The CDR3 loop reads CASGDVSQETQYF. In DNA, the CDR3 is TGTGCCAGCGGGGACGTAAGTCAAGAGACCCAGTACTTC. The rearrangement links TRBV11-3 to TRBJ2-5; D tentatively fits TRBD1 or TRBD2 (5 bases each). Germline lookup yields CDR1 SGHNT and CDR2 YENEEA. Trimming took 8 bases from V and 2 from J, leaving 12 bases between them. CDR3 length: 13 residues.

This chain connects TRBV20-1 to TRBJ2-7; perhaps TRBD2 as D (6 bases). CDR3 length equals 13 residues. V gave up 3 bases and J gave up 1 base, with 10 bases separating them. Germline-derived CDR1 and CDR2 are DFQATT and SNEGSKA (reference sequence). The CDR3 coding sequence is TGCAGTGCTAGTGTCGGGAGTTCCTACGAGCAGTACTTC. Amino acids: CSASVGSSYEQYF.

V and J are TRBV3-1 (or the pseudogene TRBV3-2) and TRBJ2-1; TRBD2 agrees at 8 bases. CDR1 is LGHDT and CDR2 is YNNKEL in the germline V gene (reference sequence). This CDR3 contains 16 residues. The V gene end was trimmed by 0 bases and the J gene end by 7 bases; junction bases not matched to a gene: 8. For the CDR3, the DNA is TGTGCCAGCAGCCAAGATAGCGGGACCCCTTTGAATGAGCAGTTCTTC. This gives the protein CASSQDSGTPLNEQFF.

This chain's CDR3 is CASSNPRDRKTNEKLFF. CDR3 bases: TGTGCCAGTAGTAACCCCCGGGACAGAAAAACTAATGAAAAACTGTTTTTT. The gene calls are TRBV19 and TRBJ1-4; 7 nucleotides agree with TRBD1. From germline, CDR1 is LNHDA and CDR2 SQIVND (reference sequence). This CDR3 comprises 17 residues. V was pared by 4 bases and J by 1 base, with 9 bases of the junction left unmatched.

The genes are TRBV7-3 and TRBJ2-7, with 12 bases that match TRBD2. Trimming removed 2 bases from V and 6 bases from J; junction bases left unmatched: 2. The germline CDR1 and CDR2 sequences are SGHTA and FQGTGA. The CDR3 has 14 amino acids. The CDR3 nucleotides are TGTGCCAGCAGCTTACTAGCGGGAGGGGGCGAGCAGTACTTC. Its translation: CASSLLAGGGEQYF.

The genes are TRBV24-1 and TRBJ2-2; no reliable D call. The CDR3 is made up of 14 amino acids. V lost 4 bases to trimming and J lost 1 base, with 6 bases between them. Germline CDR1 reads KGHDR; CDR2 reads SFDVKD. CDR3 nucleotide sequence: TGTGCCACCAGTGACGCCAAGAACACCGGGGAGCTGTTTTTT. This translates into CATSDAKNTGELFF.

The gene calls are TRBV29-1 and TRBJ1-2, with 9 bases lining up with TRBD1. CDR1 and CDR2 (germline): SQVTM, ANQGSEA. V lost 3 bases to trimming and J lost 4 bases; unmatched junction nucleotides: 15. CDR3 length equals 17 residues. CDR3 loop: CSVDETGTGHNLYGYTF. The CDR3 DNA is TGCAGCGTTGACGAGACCGGGACAGGGCACAACCTCTATGGCTACACCTTC.

This clone appeared a single time. The V gene is TRBV5-4, the J gene TRBJ2-2, with 9 bases matching TRBD2. CDR3 length: 15 residues. V lost 0 bases and J lost 5; bases outside the gene matches: 2. CDR1 and CDR2 from the germline V gene are SGHNT and YYREEE (reference sequence). CDR3 coding DNA: TGTGCCAGCAGCTTGGAACTAGCGGGTACCGGGGAGCTGTTTTTT. As protein: CASSLELAGTGELFF.

The V gene is TRBV7-3, the J gene TRBJ2-3, with 8 bases that match TRBD2. Germline CDR1 is SGHTA and CDR2 is FQGTGA. After removal of 3 bases from V and 4 bases from J, the junction contained 0 bases not matched to a gene. The CDR3 loop spans 13 amino acids. Here the CDR3 reads CASSLRGADTQYF. The CDR3 region has the DNA TGTGCCAGCAGCTTGCGGGGGGCAGATACGCAGTATTTT.

This clone was observed once. The rearrangement joins TRBV6-6 to TRBJ1-1, with a tentative D call TRBD1 (5 bases). Germline V gene sequence: CDR1 MNHNY, CDR2 SVGAGI (reference sequence). Trimming pared 0 bases from V and 8 bases from J, leaving 10 bases between. The CDR3 totals 13 residues. CDR3 coding DNA: TGTGCCAGCAGTTACTCGCTGGGGGACGAAGCTTTCTTT. Encoded protein: CASSYSLGDEAFF.

The chain couples TRBV11-3 to TRBJ1-2; D unclear. Trimming removed 1 base from V and 5 bases from J, with 11 bases in between. This CDR3 region has 14 residues. CDR1 is SGHNT, CDR2 YENEEA, per germline. DNA for the CDR3: TGTGCCAGCAGCTTAGGAGGGTCCGAGTATGGCTACACCTTC. Translation: CASSLGGSEYGYTF.

In this sample, this clone turned up once. The chain combines TRBV5-6 with TRBJ2-7, with D possibly called TRBD1 or TRBD2 (5 bases each). V was pared by 4 bases and J by 7 bases, with 15 bases between. There are 13 residues in the CDR3. The germline V gene has CDR1 SGHDT and CDR2 YYEEEE. The CDR3 spells CASSRGALGEQYF. CDR3 nucleotides: TGTGCCAGCAGCCGAGGGGCCCTGGGGGAGCAGTACTTC.

The chain is built from TRBV9 and TRBJ1-6; unclear D gene. V lost 2 bases and J 4 bases, leaving 10 bases between the germline ends. The CDR3 contains 15 residues. Germline values: CDR1 SGDLS, CDR2 YYNGEE. The CDR3 sequence is CASSVAPLYNSPLHF. In DNA, the CDR3 is TGTGCCAGCAGCGTGGCCCCCCTTTATAATTCACCCCTCCACTTT.

This chain connects TRBV5-5 to TRBJ1-1; 10 nucleotides align to TRBD1. V was clipped by 2 bases and J by 5 bases; unmatched bases: 3. CDR1 is SGHKS, CDR2 YYEKEE, per germline (reference sequence). The CDR3 runs 14 residues. The CDR3 bases are TGTGCCAGCAGCTTTTGGACAGGGGGGACTGAAGCTTTCTTT. Protein: CASSFWTGGTEAFF.